These T cell receptor beta chains were read from a single sample in a study of T-cell reconstitution after alpha-beta-depleted transplantation in children. TCRdb re-derived calls from the PCR reads in MiXCR, one entry per CDR3 protein. The table has a few hundred thousand distinct CDR3 sequences, more than 8% seen once. The material sequenced was PBMCs from the stem cell graft donor, taken from the stem cell graft. The origin of the receptors is a human donor who donated a stem cell graft to a child with SCID. Both conserved end residues are part of each CDR3. Fields, in order: CDR3 length, J gene, V gene, clone size, D gene, CDR3 DNA, CDR3 protein. D genes are given only for firm matches. Expanded clones get a size class; other rows say once, few or many, or leave the size out.

15 TRBJ2-1 TRBV5-1 NA NA TGCGCCAGCAGCTTGGCGGACACCTCCTACAATGAGCAGTTCTTC CASSLADTSYNEQFF
14 TRBJ2-3 TRBV6-5 NA NA TGTGCCAGCAGTTACGGGACAATTGGAGATACGCAGTATTTT CASSYGTIGDTQYF
15 TRBJ2-1 TRBV5-1 many NA TGCGCCAGCAGCCCTGGGGACGGACTGTACAATGAGCAGTTCTTC CASSPGDGLYNEQFF
15 TRBJ2-7 TRBV25-1 NA TRBD1 TGTGCCAGCAGTGAATATGAGGGACAGGACTACGAGCAGTACTTC CASSEYEGQDYEQYF
15 TRBJ1-6 TRBV9 many NA TGTGCCAGCAGCGCCCGGGACCAAGGAGGTTCACCCCTCCACTTT CASSARDQGGSPLHF
12 TRBJ2-1 TRBV7-9 many NA TGTGCCAGCAGCTTCGAACTAAATGAGCAGTTCTTC CASSFELNEQFF
12 TRBJ1-2 TRBV3-1 NA NA TGTGCCAGCAGCCCTACTGCGGGTGGCTACACCTTC CASSPTAGGYTF
16 TRBJ2-7 TRBV29-1 NA TRBD1 TGCAGCGTTTTTGCACAGGGGGAGAGTTATCTCTACGAGCAGTACTTC CSVFAQGESYLYEQYF
15 TRBJ2-1 TRBV6-1 NA NA TGTGCCAGCAGTGAGTCAGGGCAGTTTTACAATGAGCAGTTCTTC CASSESGQFYNEQFF
17 TRBJ2-1 TRBV21-1 many NA TGTGCCAGCAGCAGGACTGCAGGACTAGCGGGGGACAATGAGCAGTTCTTC CASSRTAGLAGDNEQFF
11 TRBJ1-2 TRBV12-3/TRBV12-4 NA NA TGTGCCAGCAGTTTAGGGTTTGGCTACACCTTC CASSLGFGYTF
14 TRBJ1-1 TRBV6-5 NA NA TGTGCCAGCAGTTACACAGGGTCGGGCACTGAAGCTTTCTTT CASSYTGSGTEAFF